These 20 T cell receptor beta chains came from one sample sequenced in a study of blood T cell repertoires in COVID-19. Sequenced by immunoSEQ multiplex PCR; TCRdb stores in-frame clones only, minus some. The table lists under 250,000 clones, 65% to 85% of them singletons. The sample consisted of peripheral blood. These receptors were taken from a man aged 40-55 years with active or convalescent COVID-19.

This chain connects TRBV5-1 to TRBJ2-5; 11 bases line up with TRBD2. Germline V gene data show CDR1 as SGHRS and CDR2 as YFSETQ. This CDR3 is 16 amino acids long. Trimming removed 3 bases from V and 1 base from J; junction bases left unmatched: 5. The CDR3 sequence: CASSSSGGQSQETQYF. CDR3 nucleotide sequence: TGCGCCAGCAGCTCTAGCGGGGGGCAGTCCCAAGAGACCCAGTACTTC.

The chain uses TRBV24-1 and TRBJ2-3; 8 nucleotides agree with TRBD2. V dropped 5 bases and J dropped 1; count of bases not matched to a gene: 10. This CDR3 is built from 17 residues. Germline V gene lookup returns CDR1 KGHDR and CDR2 SFDVKD. Written as DNA, the CDR3 is TGTGCCACCAGTGGTCCTCTTACTAGCGGTCGCACAGATACGCAGTATTTT. Encoded protein: CATSGPLTSGRTDTQYF.

The rearrangement links TRBV2 to TRBJ1-1; the match to TRBD1 covers 7 bases. Germline V gives CDR1 SNHLY, CDR2 FYNNEI. V lost 7 bases and J lost 0; bases outside the gene matches: 8. The length of the CDR3 is 15 residues. The CDR3 loop reads CASKGQGGLNTEAFF. The CDR3 coding sequence is TGTGCCAGCAAGGGTCAGGGGGGTTTGAACACTGAAGCTTTCTTT.

The chain links TRBV30 to TRBJ1-1, with no clear D. This CDR3 is 12 amino acids long. Germline V lookup: CDR1 GTSNPN, CDR2 SVGIG (reference sequence). With 6 bases removed from V and 3 bases from J, the gap between germline ends came to 11 bases. The CDR3 nucleotides read TGTGCCTGCTCGAGAGAGGACACTGAAGCTTTCTTT. Amino acid sequence: CACSREDTEAFF. Filled out from reference TRBV30 and TRBJ1-1, the complete variable domain reads SQTIHQWPATLVQPVGSPLSLECTVEGTSNPNLYWYRQAAGRGLQLLFYSVGIGQISSEVPQNLSASRPQDRQFILSSKKLLLSDSGFYLCACSREDTEAFFGQGTRLTVV.

The CDR3 loop is CASSYYEEETQYF. The DNA for the CDR3 is TGTGCCAGCAGTTACTACGAGGAGGAGACCCAGTACTTC. The J gene is TRBJ2-5, the V gene TRBV6-5; no reliable D call. V lost 1 base and J 5 bases, leaving 8 bases between the germline ends. Germline CDR1 is MNHEY and CDR2 is SVGAGI. The CDR3 sequence is 13 residues long.

The table lists this clone with a few counts. This chain connects TRBV5-6 to TRBJ2-3; 9 bases fit TRBD1. The length of the CDR3 is 16 residues. J gave up 3 bases and V 2 bases, and 7 bases lay outside the gene matches. The germline gives CDR1 SGHDT, CDR2 YYEEEE. The CDR3 DNA reads as TGTGCCAGCAGCTTCGGGACAGGGTTAAAAACAGATACGCAGTATTTT. The encoded protein is CASSFGTGLKTDTQYF.

The rearrangement links TRBV27 to TRBJ1-2; D may be TRBD1 (5 bases). The germline V and J ends were trimmed by 6 bases and 4 bases, with 15 bases remaining between them. The CDR3 spans 14 residues. Germline-derived CDR1 and CDR2 are MNHEY and SMNVEV (reference sequence). CDR3 region: CASSPGLTRYGYTF. For the CDR3, the DNA is TGTGCCAGCAGCCCGGGACTTACCCGCTATGGCTACACCTTC.

This clone is a singleton in its sample. The rearrangement uses TRBV10-3 and TRBJ2-1, with D maybe TRBD2 (5 bases). Germline CDR1 reads ENHRY; CDR2 reads SYGVKD. This CDR3 is 13 amino acids long. Trimming took off 4 bases at V and 7 bases at J, with 11 bases between the two ends. Here the CDR3 reads CAISGEGYNEQFF. The CDR3, as DNA: TGTGCCATCAGTGGTGAGGGTTATAATGAGCAGTTCTTC.

The chain couples TRBV3-1 (or the pseudogene TRBV3-2) to TRBJ2-5; TRBD2 matches at 11 bases. Germline values: CDR1 LGHDT, CDR2 YNNKEL (reference sequence). J lost 5 bases, V lost 0 bases, and 8 bases had no gene match. This CDR3 has 17 residues. For the CDR3, the DNA is TGTGCCAGCAGCCAAGAGAGAGGGCTAGCGGGGGGTGAGACCCAGTACTTC. This codes for CASSQERGLAGGETQYF.

The rearrangement uses TRBV27 and TRBJ1-1; 7 bases match TRBD1. The CDR3 covers 14 residues. V lost 6 bases, J lost 3 bases, and 7 bases stayed unmatched. Germline values: CDR1 MNHEY, CDR2 SMNVEV (reference sequence). In nucleotides, the CDR3 is TGTGCCAGCAGGACAGGGTCCGGGGACACTGAAGCTTTCTTT. Residues: CASRTGSGDTEAFF.

This clone was detected only once. The chain has TRBV2 and TRBJ2-7, with 11 bases lining up with TRBD2. V lost 6 bases and J lost 0; bases outside the gene matches: 1. Germline loops: CDR1 SNHLY, CDR2 FYNNEI. The CDR3 is 14 amino acids. For the CDR3, the DNA is TGTGCCAGCAGAGGACTAGCGGGCTCCTACGAGCAGTACTTC. Translated: CASRGLAGSYEQYF.

The chain employs TRBV12-3 or TRBV12-4 and TRBJ2-5; weak D call: TRBD1 (6 bases). CDR3 size: 13 residues. V was clipped by 5 bases and J by 5 bases, with 12 bases between them. CDR3 region: CASSQGQRETQYF. The DNA for the CDR3 is TGTGCCAGCAGTCAAGGACAGCGGGAGACCCAGTACTTC.

The chain's CDR3 is CASSIYGTSNEQYF. The CDR3 coding sequence is TGTGCCAGTAGTATTTACGGGACATCAAACGAGCAGTACTTC. The chain links TRBV19 to TRBJ2-7; TRBD1 is a possible D gene (6 bases). Germline CDR1 reads LNHDA; CDR2 reads SQIVND (reference sequence). The CDR3 is made up of 14 amino acids. The V and J ends lost 3 bases and 5 bases respectively, with 14 bases between them.

The V and J genes are TRBV30 and TRBJ1-2, with 11 bases fitting TRBD1. Germline V gene sequence: CDR1 GTSNPN, CDR2 SVGIG (reference sequence). The length of the CDR3 is 14 residues. Trimming took 4 bases from V and 4 from J; bases not matched to a gene: 5. The CDR3 bases are TGTGCCTGGAAAGGGACAGGGGGGTTCTATGGCTACACCTTC. Its translation: CAWKGTGGFYGYTF.

The chain is built from TRBV6-2 or TRBV6-3 and TRBJ2-7, with 8 positions matching TRBD2. The J segment lost 7 bases and the V segment lost 6 bases, leaving 11 bases of the junction unmatched. Per germline, CDR1 MNHEY and CDR2 SVGEGT. The CDR3 contains 14 residues. Here the CDR3 reads CASSRRGAGLEQYF. CDR3 coding DNA: TGTGCCAGCAGCCGGCGGGGGGCCGGATTGGAGCAGTACTTC.

This sequence joins TRBV15 and TRBJ1-1, with D tentatively TRBD1 (6 bases). This CDR3 is 13 amino acids long. Germline CDR1 reads LNHNV; CDR2 reads YYDKDF (reference sequence). V lost 1 base, J lost 7 bases, and 10 bases lay in between. The CDR3 sequence: CATSRALTGEAFF. The CDR3 region has the DNA TGTGCCACCAGCAGAGCCTTGACAGGTGAAGCTTTCTTT. Based on the CDR3 plus reference TRBV15 and TRBJ1-1, the full variable domain is DAMVIQNPRYQVTQFGKPVTLSCSQTLNHNVMYWYQQKSSQAPKLLFHYYDKDFNNEADTPDNFQSRRPNTSFCFLDIRSPGLGDTAMYLCATSRALTGEAFFGQGTRLTVV.

The rearrangement links TRBV6-6 to TRBJ1-1; 7 positions match TRBD1. V trimming: 5 bases; J trimming: 0 bases; junction bases outside the gene matches: 12. CDR1 is MNHNY and CDR2 is SVGAGI in the germline V gene (reference sequence). The CDR3 has 17 residues. CDR3 loop: CASSLQGRAGLNTEAFF. In DNA form, the CDR3 reads TGTGCCAGCAGTCTACAGGGGAGAGCAGGTTTGAACACTGAAGCTTTCTTT.

The chain combines TRBV11-2 with TRBJ2-1; D gene unclear. The CDR3 has 11 amino acids. Germline loops: CDR1 SGHAT, CDR2 FQNNGV. The V gene lost 2 bases and the J gene lost 15 bases, with 11 bases spanning the gap. CDR3 residues: CASSLYLDPFF. The CDR3 DNA reads as TGTGCCAGCAGCTTATATCTAGATCCGTTCTTC. The full variable domain, with the rest looked up from reference TRBV11-2 and TRBJ2-1, is EAGVAQSPRYKIIEKRQSVAFWCNPISGHATLYWYQQILGQGPKLLIQFQNNGVVDDSQLPKDRFSAERLKGVDSTLKIQPAKLEDSAVYLCASSLYLDPFFGPGTRLTVL.

J is TRBJ1-1 and V is TRBV11-2; D perhaps matches TRBD1 (6 bases). Between the trimmed V and J ends, which lost 4 bases and 1 base, there was a span of 10 bases. CDR1 and CDR2 from the germline V gene are SGHAT and FQNNGV. The CDR3 loop spans 14 amino acids. The CDR3 is CASSYQTGNTEAFF. The CDR3 coding sequence is TGTGCCAGCAGCTACCAGACAGGGAACACTGAAGCTTTCTTT. Supplemented by reference TRBV11-2 and TRBJ1-1, the full variable domain reads EAGVAQSPRYKIIEKRQSVAFWCNPISGHATLYWYQQILGQGPKLLIQFQNNGVVDDSQLPKDRFSAERLKGVDSTLKIQPAKLEDSAVYLCASSYQTGNTEAFFGQGTRLTVV.

In this sample, this clone turned up a few times. The chain recombines TRBV7-9 with TRBJ1-4; 10 nucleotides line up with TRBD1. Trimming removed 2 bases from V and 4 bases from J; junction bases left unmatched: 10. Germline V gene data show CDR1 as SEHNR and CDR2 as FQNEAQ (reference sequence). CDR3 length: 18 amino acids. In DNA form, the CDR3 reads TGTGCCAGCAGCTTACTTCTGGGACAGGGGTCCGTTAATGAAAAACTGTTTTTT. This codes for CASSLLLGQGSVNEKLFF.